This T cell receptor beta chain comes out of a study of T cells in Graves' hyperthyroidism and ophthalmopathy. The CDR3 length is 13 residues. The V end lost 7 bases, the J end lost 2 bases, and 12 bases lay between the germline ends. Germline V gives CDR1 ENHRY, CDR2 SYGVKD. Findings and caveats of the study: Expanded thyroid clonotypes (above 0.001) were mostly also found in blood. Ophthalmopathy and stable hyperthyroidism were separated by a 13 V-J model.

RNA transcripts yielded amplified TCR beta CDR3 regions. The HTBI set primed first-round TCR CDR3 RT-PCR. Via MiXCR, TCRdb re-called the multiplex PCR reads, giving one row per CDR3 protein. The table includes around 700,000 distinct CDR3 sequences, 35% detected once. Investigators excluded patients with uncontrolled infection, other autoimmune disease, pregnancy or lactation. Orbital computed tomography, thyroid ultrasound, serum thyroxine and TRAb, and clinical symptoms together informed the diagnoses. Worth noting for this clonotype: Its target is unknown.

The sequence was obtained from a woman in her thirties or forties with Graves' hyperthyroidism. The chain carries TRBV10-3 and TRBJ2-7, with no clear D. Sequenced material: blood. DNA of the CDR3: TGTGCCATCACCCCCGGGCCCACCTACGAGCAGTACTTC. The encoded protein is CAITPGPTYEQYF.